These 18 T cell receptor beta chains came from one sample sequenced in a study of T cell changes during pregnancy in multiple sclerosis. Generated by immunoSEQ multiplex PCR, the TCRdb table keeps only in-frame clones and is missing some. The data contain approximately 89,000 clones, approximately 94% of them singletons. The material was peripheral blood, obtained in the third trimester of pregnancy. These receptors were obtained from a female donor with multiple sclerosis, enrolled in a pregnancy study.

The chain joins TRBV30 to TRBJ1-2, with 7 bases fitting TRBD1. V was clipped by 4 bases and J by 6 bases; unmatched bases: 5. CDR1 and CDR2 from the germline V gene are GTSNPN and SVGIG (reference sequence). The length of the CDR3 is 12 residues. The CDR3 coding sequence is TGTGCCTGGACCGGGGACAGTAATGGCTACACCTTC. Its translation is CAWTGDSNGYTF.

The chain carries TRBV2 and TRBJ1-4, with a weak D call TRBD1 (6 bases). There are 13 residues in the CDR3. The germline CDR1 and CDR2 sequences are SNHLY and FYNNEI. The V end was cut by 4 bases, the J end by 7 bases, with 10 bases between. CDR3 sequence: CASSAKGVEKLFF. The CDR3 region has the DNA TGTGCCAGCAGTGCGAAGGGGGTTGAAAAACTGTTTTTT. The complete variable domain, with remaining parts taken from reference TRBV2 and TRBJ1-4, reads EPEVTQTPSHQVTQMGQEVILRCVPISNHLYFYWYRQILGQKVEFLVSFYNNEISEKSEIFDDQFSVERPDGSNFTLKIRSTKLEDSAMYFCASSAKGVEKLFFGSGTQLSVL.

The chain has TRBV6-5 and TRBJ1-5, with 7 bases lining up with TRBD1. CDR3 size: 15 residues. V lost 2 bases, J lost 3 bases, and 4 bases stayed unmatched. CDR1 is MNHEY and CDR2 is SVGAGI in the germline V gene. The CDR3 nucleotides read TGTGCCAGCAGTTACACACAGGGGCCCAATCAGCCCCAGCATTTT. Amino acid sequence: CASSYTQGPNQPQHF.

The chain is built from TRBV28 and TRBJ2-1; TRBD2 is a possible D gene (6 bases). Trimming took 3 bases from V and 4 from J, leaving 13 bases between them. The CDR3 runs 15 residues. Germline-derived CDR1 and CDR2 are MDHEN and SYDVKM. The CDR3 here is CASSFSGGRYNEQFF. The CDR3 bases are TGTGCCAGCAGTTTTTCCGGGGGTCGTTACAATGAGCAGTTCTTC.

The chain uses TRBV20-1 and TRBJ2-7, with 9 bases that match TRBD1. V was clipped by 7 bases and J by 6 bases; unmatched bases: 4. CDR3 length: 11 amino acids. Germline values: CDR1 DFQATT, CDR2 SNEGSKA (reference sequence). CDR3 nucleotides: TGCAGTGTACCGACAGGGGGCGAGCAGTACTTC. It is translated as CSVPTGGEQYF.

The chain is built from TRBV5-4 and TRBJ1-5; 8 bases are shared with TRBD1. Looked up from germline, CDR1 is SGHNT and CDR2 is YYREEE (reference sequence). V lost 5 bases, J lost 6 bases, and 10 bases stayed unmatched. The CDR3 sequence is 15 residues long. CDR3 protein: CASSSGQGLSQPQHF. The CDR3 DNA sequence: TGTGCCAGCAGTTCCGGACAGGGACTAAGTCAGCCCCAGCATTTT.

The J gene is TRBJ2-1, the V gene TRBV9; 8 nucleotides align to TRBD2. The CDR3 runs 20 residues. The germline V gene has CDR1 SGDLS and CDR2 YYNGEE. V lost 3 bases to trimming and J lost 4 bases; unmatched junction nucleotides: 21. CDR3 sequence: CASSAGTRTRGNLKYNEQFF. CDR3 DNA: TGTGCCAGCAGCGCCGGGACTAGAACCCGGGGGAACCTTAAATACAATGAGCAGTTCTTC.

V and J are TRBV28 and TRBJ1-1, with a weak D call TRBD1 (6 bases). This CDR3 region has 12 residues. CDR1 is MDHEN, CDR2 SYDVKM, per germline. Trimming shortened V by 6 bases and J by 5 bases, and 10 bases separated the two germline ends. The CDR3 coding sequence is TGTGCCAGCAGCCCTAGGGGGACTGAAGCTTTCTTT. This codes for CASSPRGTEAFF.

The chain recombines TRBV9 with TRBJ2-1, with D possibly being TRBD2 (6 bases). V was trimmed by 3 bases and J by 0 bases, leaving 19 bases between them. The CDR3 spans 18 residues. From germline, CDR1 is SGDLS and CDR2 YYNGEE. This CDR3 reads CASSATLGRPSSYNEQFF. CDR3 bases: TGTGCCAGCAGCGCCACGTTAGGGAGGCCGAGCTCCTACAATGAGCAGTTCTTC.

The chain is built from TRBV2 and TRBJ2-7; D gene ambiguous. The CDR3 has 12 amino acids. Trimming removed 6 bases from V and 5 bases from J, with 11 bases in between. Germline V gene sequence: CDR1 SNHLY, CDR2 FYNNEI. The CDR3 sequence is CASRILQDEQYF. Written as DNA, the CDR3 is TGTGCCAGCAGGATCTTACAAGACGAGCAGTACTTC. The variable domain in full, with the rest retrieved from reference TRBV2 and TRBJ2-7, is EPEVTQTPSHQVTQMGQEVILRCVPISNHLYFYWYRQILGQKVEFLVSFYNNEISEKSEIFDDQFSVERPDGSNFTLKIRSTKLEDSAMYFCASRILQDEQYFGPGTRLTVT.

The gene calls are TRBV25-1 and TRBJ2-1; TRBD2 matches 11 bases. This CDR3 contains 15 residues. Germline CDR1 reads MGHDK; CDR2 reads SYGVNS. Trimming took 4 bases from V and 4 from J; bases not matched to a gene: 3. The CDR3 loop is CASSGTSGLYNEQFF. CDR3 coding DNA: TGTGCCAGCAGTGGGACTAGCGGGTTGTACAATGAGCAGTTCTTC.

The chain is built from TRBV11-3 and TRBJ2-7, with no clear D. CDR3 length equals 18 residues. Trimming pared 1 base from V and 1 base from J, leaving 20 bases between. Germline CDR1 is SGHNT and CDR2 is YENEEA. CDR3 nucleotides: TGTGCCAGCAGCTTAGTTCGGCGGCGCCGATTTGGGTCCTACGAGCAGTACTTC. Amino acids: CASSLVRRRRFGSYEQYF.

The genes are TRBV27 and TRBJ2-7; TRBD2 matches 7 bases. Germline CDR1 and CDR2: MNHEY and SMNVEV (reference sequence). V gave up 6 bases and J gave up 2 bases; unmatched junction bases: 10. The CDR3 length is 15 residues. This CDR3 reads CASSPTSIPPYEQYF. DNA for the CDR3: TGTGCCAGCAGCCCGACTAGCATCCCTCCCTACGAGCAGTACTTC.

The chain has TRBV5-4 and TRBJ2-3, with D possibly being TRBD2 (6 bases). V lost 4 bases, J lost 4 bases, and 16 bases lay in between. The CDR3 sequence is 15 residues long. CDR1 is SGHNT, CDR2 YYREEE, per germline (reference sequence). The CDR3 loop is CASSQPGLKADTQYF. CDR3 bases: TGTGCCAGCAGCCAGCCGGGACTCAAAGCAGATACGCAGTATTTT.

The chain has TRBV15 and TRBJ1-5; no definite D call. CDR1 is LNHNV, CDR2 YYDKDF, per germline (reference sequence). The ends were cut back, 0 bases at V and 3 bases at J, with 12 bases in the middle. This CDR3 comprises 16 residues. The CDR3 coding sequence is TGTGCCACCAGCAGAGATTGGCAGGCAATCAATCAGCCCCAGCATTTT. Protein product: CATSRDWQAINQPQHF.

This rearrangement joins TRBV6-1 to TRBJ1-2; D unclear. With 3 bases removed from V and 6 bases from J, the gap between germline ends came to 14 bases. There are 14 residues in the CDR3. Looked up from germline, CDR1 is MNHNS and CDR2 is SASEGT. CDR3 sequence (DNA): TGTGCCAGCAGTGACGGTCTGGCGGTGGATGGCTACACCTTC. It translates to CASSDGLAVDGYTF.

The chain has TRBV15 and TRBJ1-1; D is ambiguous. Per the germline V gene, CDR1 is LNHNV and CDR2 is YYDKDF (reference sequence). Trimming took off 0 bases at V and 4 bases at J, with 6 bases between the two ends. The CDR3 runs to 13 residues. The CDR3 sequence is CATSRDRVTEAFF. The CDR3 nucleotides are TGTGCCACCAGCAGAGATAGAGTCACTGAAGCTTTCTTT.

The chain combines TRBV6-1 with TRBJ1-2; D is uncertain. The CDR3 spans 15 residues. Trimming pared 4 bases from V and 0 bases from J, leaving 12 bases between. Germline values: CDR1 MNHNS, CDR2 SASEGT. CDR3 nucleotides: TGTGCCAGCAGTGCCCAATACAGAGCTAACTATGGCTACACCTTC. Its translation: CASSAQYRANYGYTF.